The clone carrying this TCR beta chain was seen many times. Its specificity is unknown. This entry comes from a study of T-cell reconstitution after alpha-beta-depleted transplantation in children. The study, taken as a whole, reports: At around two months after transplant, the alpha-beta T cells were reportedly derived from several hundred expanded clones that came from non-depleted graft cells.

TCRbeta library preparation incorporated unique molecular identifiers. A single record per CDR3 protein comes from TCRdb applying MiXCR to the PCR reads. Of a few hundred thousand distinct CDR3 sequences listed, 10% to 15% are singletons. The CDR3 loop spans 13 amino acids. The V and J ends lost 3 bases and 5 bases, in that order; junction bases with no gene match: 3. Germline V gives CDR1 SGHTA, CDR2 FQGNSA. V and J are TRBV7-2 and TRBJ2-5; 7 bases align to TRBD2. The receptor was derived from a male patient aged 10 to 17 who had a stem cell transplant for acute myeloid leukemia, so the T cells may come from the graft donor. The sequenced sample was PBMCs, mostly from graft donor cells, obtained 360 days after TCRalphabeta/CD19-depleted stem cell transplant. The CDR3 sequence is CASSFAGVETQYF. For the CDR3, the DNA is TGTGCCAGCAGCTTTGCGGGAGTGGAGACCCAGTACTTC.